A selection of T cell receptor beta chains follows, all from one sample in a study of CD8 T cells in Susac syndrome. TCRdb used MiXCR to reprocess the immunoSEQ multiplex PCR reads, holding one entry per CDR3 protein. The sample includes about 300,000 distinct CDR3 sequences, 65% to 90% of them seen just once. What was sequenced was CD8+ T cells from PBMCs. The receptor set was obtained from a human donor with multiple sclerosis. Both conserved end residues are part of each CDR3. The order of the fields is D gene, V gene, J gene, clone size, CDR3 DNA, CDR3 protein. The D gene is left open where the match is weak. Clone size is stated in some rows and not others, as once, few, many or a class when expanded.

-,TRBV6-5,TRBJ2-7,-,TGTGCCAGCAGTACGGAATACGAGCAGTACTTC,CASSTEYEQYF
TRBD1,TRBV5-6,TRBJ2-2,-,TGTGCCAGCAGCTCTGATCACAGGGGGTTGGGCGGGGAGCTGTTTTTT,CASSSDHRGLGGELFF
-,TRBV30,TRBJ2-5,-,TGTGCCTGGTCATGGGGCAGGGGACAAGAGACCCAGTACTTC,CAWSWGRGQETQYF
-,TRBV12-3/TRBV12-4,TRBJ1-5,once,TGTGCCAGCAGTCAATCGGGGGGGTCCCTTTGCAATCAGCCCCAGCATTTT,CASSQSGGSLCNQPQHF
-,TRBV27,TRBJ2-7,-,TGTGCCAGCAGTCCCCCAGGAGGCAGGCGCTCCTACGAGCAGTACTTC,CASSPPGGRRSYEQYF
-,TRBV12-3/TRBV12-4,TRBJ1-1,-,TGTGCCAGCAGTATTTCGGGGCTTCGCACTGAAGCTTTCTTT,CASSISGLRTEAFF
-,TRBV4-2,TRBJ1-3,-,TGTGCCAGCAGCCAAGATCCCCCTTACGGTGACACCATATATTTT,CASSQDPPYGDTIYF
-,TRBV6-5,TRBJ2-5,-,TGTGCCAGCAGTTACGGCGGTTCCCAAGAGACCCAGTACTTC,CASSYGGSQETQYF
TRBD1,TRBV15,TRBJ1-1,-,TGTGCCACCAGCAGAGATAGAGGGACAGGGGGTGAAGCTTTCTTT,CATSRDRGTGGEAFF
-,TRBV7-3,TRBJ2-3,-,TGTGCCAGCAGCTTAGGCCGGCCGGGGGATCCGCAGTATTTT,CASSLGRPGDPQYF
-,TRBV2,TRBJ1-1,-,TGTGCCAGCAGTGATTACAGGGACAACACTGAAGCTTTCTTT,CASSDYRDNTEAFF
TRBD2,TRBV24-1,TRBJ2-3,-,TGTGCCACCAGTGATGGGACTAGCGGGAGACCGAGCACAGATACGCAGTATTTT,CATSDGTSGRPSTDTQYF
-,TRBV19,TRBJ2-7,-,TGTGCCAGTATGGGTGCAGCCTCGGGCGAGCAGTACTTC,CASMGAASGEQYF
-,TRBV20-1,TRBJ1-1,-,TGCAGTGCCGGGGGGGAGATTATGAACACTGAAGCTTTCTTT,CSAGGEIMNTEAFF
-,TRBV7-2,TRBJ2-4,few,TGTGCCAGCAGCTTAGGGGGACGTTTAGTGACGGCCAAAAACATTCAGTACTTC,CASSLGGRLVTAKNIQYF
-,TRBV27,TRBJ2-7,-,TGTGCCAGCAGTTTTTCTAACTCCTACGAGCAGTACTTC,CASSFSNSYEQYF
-,TRBV27,TRBJ2-3,-,TGTGCCAGCAGTTTTTATATAGGGTCAGATACGCAGTATTTT,CASSFYIGSDTQYF
TRBD2,TRBV20-1,TRBJ2-7,-,TGCAGTGCTAGTCAAAGGCCGGGACTAGCGGGAGAGGGCCGCTCCTACGAGCAGTACTTC,CSASQRPGLAGEGRSYEQYF
-,TRBV5-1,TRBJ1-1,-,TGCGCCAGCAGCTTCCCAGAGGGGCTGAACACTGAAGCTTTCTTT,CASSFPEGLNTEAFF
-,TRBV19,TRBJ1-2,-,TGTGCCAGTAGTATTGACAAGAACTATGGCTACACCTTC,CASSIDKNYGYTF
-,TRBV20-1,TRBJ1-2,-,TGCAGTGCCAGGACAGCTACGGGCTACACCTTC,CSARTATGYTF
-,TRBV6-6,TRBJ1-4,-,TGTGCCAGCAGTCCGAGCTCAACTAATGAAAAACTGTTTTTT,CASSPSSTNEKLFF
-,TRBV12-5,TRBJ2-5,-,TGTGCTAGTGGTTTGGGTTGGACGGACCAAGAGACCCAGTACTTC,CASGLGWTDQETQYF
-,TRBV5-4,TRBJ1-1,-,TGTGCCAGCAGCTTGTTCCCCGGGGCTTCAAACACTGAAGCTTTCTTT,CASSLFPGASNTEAFF
TRBD1,TRBV28,TRBJ2-1,-,TGTGCCAGCAAGGGGGCGGGCCTCTACAATGAGCAGTTCTTC,CASKGAGLYNEQFF
-,TRBV7-9,TRBJ2-7,few,TGTGCCAGCAGCAACGTCGGGGGCCCTAGAGGCGAGCAGTACTTC,CASSNVGGPRGEQYF